This TCR beta chain is drawn from a study of blood T cell repertoires in COVID-19. Overall study: Spain, Italy and the United States supplied samples that represented acute and convalescent COVID-19. Sources were T cells, B-cell-depleted T cells, or PBMCs; the material itself was cDNA or gDNA.

Methods used by the authors: Estimation of nucleated cell counts relied on the amplification of reference gene primers. The data were produced by immunoSEQ multiplex PCR, yet TCRdb's version contains in-frame clones alone and is incomplete. V, J and clone size are those of that table, while D and trimming were read from the DNA. Among a few hundred thousand clones, roughly four fifths were seen once, and the ten largest hold roughly 4.7%. The origin of this receptor is a man in his forties who had been exposed to COVID-19. Sequenced sample: PBMCs or T cells enriched from blood (not recorded which).

This CDR3 is CASSFRQGSEKLFF. The CDR3 bases are TGTGCCAGCAGCTTTCGGCAGGGGAGCGAAAAACTGTTTTTT. The chain uses TRBV7-8 and TRBJ1-4; weak D call: TRBD1 (6 bases). V shed 3 bases and J shed 8 bases, with 13 bases lying between them. In germline, CDR1 is SGHVS, CDR2 FQNEAQ. The length of the CDR3 is 14 residues. The variable domain in full, with the rest retrieved from reference TRBV7-8 and TRBJ1-4, is GAGVSQSPRYKVAKRGQDVALRCDPISGHVSLFWYQQALGQGPEFLTYFQNEAQLDKSGLPSDRFFAERPEGSVSTLKIQRTQQEDSAVYLCASSFRQGSEKLFFGSGTQLSVL.